The 14 T cell receptor beta chains presented below share a single source sample, sequenced in a study of OX40 agonist ivuxolimab in advanced cancers. Here immunoSEQ multiplex PCR was the method, and the copy in TCRdb shows in-frame clones only, minus some. This sample has roughly 71,000 clones, with around 84% found just once. Sample: CD4+ or CD8+ T cells sorted from blood, taken in a trial of the OX40 agonist ivuxolimab. The receptors shown here come from an adult with an advanced solid tumor such as melanoma, head and neck, liver or kidney cancer.

The rearrangement links TRBV5-1 to TRBJ2-7; TRBD1 matches 12 bases. The CDR3 has 14 amino acids. CDR1 is SGHRS and CDR2 is YFSETQ in the germline V gene. J gave up 4 bases and V 4 bases, and 3 bases lay outside the gene matches. The CDR3, as DNA: TGCGCCAGCAGCACGGGACAGGGGGCTTACGAGCAGTACTTC. Translated: CASSTGQGAYEQYF.

The genes are TRBV7-2 and TRBJ1-3; D might be TRBD1 (5 bases). This CDR3 comprises 14 residues. CDR1 is SGHTA, CDR2 FQGNSA, per germline. Deletions cut 5 bases from V and 9 bases from J, with 17 bases between. The CDR3 DNA follows: TGTGCCAGCAGCCTTAGTCGGGGGGAGGGCACCATATATTTT. Translation: CASSLSRGEGTIYF.

The chain carries TRBV6-5 and TRBJ2-7; the D is unclear. The V gene's germline CDR1 is MNHEY and CDR2 SVGAGI. There are 11 residues in the CDR3. Trimming took 5 bases from V and 0 from J, leaving 2 bases between them. CDR3 loop: CASSPSYEQYF. CDR3 in DNA: TGTGCCAGCAGTCCCTCCTACGAGCAGTACTTC.

This clone was found a few times. The CDR3 loop is CASSLSMDSPLHF. The CDR3 DNA reads TGTGCCAGCAGCTTATCCATGGATTCACCCCTCCACTTT. The J gene is TRBJ1-6, the V gene TRBV7-2; D gene uncertain. Per germline, CDR1 SGHTA and CDR2 FQGNSA. The CDR3 extends over 13 amino acids. V was trimmed by 2 bases and J by 8 bases, leaving 7 bases between them.

The V call is TRBV7-2, the J call TRBJ1-2; D is possibly TRBD1 (6 bases). Germline V CDR1 and CDR2: SGHTA, FQGNSA. The CDR3 is 16 amino acids. The germline V and J ends were trimmed by 0 bases and 1 base, with 12 bases remaining between them. CDR3 in amino acids: CASSLASGDSNYGYTF. CDR3 DNA: TGTGCCAGCAGCTTAGCTTCAGGGGATAGTAACTATGGCTACACCTTC.

The chain combines TRBV28 with TRBJ2-7; perhaps TRBD2 as D (6 bases). There are 12 residues in the CDR3. The V and J ends lost 10 bases and 3 bases respectively, with 13 bases between them. CDR1 is MDHEN, CDR2 SYDVKM, per germline. Written as DNA, the CDR3 is TGTGCCACCCAAGCGGGCGTCTACGAGCAGTACTTC. It yields the protein CATQAGVYEQYF. The complete variable domain, with remaining parts taken from reference TRBV28 and TRBJ2-7, reads DVKVTQSSRYLVKRTGEKVFLECVQDMDHENMFWYRQDPGLGLRLIYFSYDVKMKEKGDIPEGYSVSREKKERFSLILESASTNQTSMYLCATQAGVYEQYFGPGTRLTVT.

This chain connects TRBV19 to TRBJ1-5; TRBD1 aligns across 12 bases. V lost 5 bases to trimming and J lost 0 bases; unmatched junction nucleotides: 11. This CDR3 is 19 amino acids long. From germline, CDR1 is LNHDA and CDR2 SQIVND (reference sequence). CDR3 nucleotide sequence: TGTGCCAGTAGTTCACCGGGACAGGGGGCTTTGGGTAGCAATCAGCCCCAGCATTTT. It yields the protein CASSSPGQGALGSNQPQHF.

The gene calls are TRBV7-9 and TRBJ2-2; perhaps TRBD1 as D (5 bases). CDR3 length: 13 residues. V lost 2 bases and J 6 bases, leaving 7 bases between the germline ends. Germline CDR1 and CDR2: SEHNR and FQNEAQ (reference sequence). CDR3 DNA: TGTGCCAGCAGCTTAACAGGTTCCGGGGAGCTGTTTTTT. Translating gives CASSLTGSGELFF.

The chain carries TRBV11-1 and TRBJ1-1, with D perhaps TRBD1 (5 bases). This CDR3 has 15 amino acids. Germline V CDR1 and CDR2: SGHAT, FQDESV (reference sequence). The ends were cut back, 5 bases at V and 1 base at J, with 14 bases in the middle. CDR3 nucleotide sequence: TGTGCCAGCAGCCCGCGGACGGGGGGGAACACTGAAGCTTTCTTT. Translation gives CASSPRTGGNTEAFF.

This chain joins TRBV27 and TRBJ2-1, with D perhaps TRBD2 (5 bases). The ends were cut back, 8 bases at V and 4 bases at J, with 12 bases in the middle. The germline CDR1 and CDR2 sequences are MNHEY and SMNVEV (reference sequence). This CDR3 spans 13 amino acids. The CDR3 region is CASQKSGYNEQFF. DNA of the CDR3: TGTGCCAGCCAAAAAAGCGGATACAATGAGCAGTTCTTC.

The chain is built from TRBV6-5 and TRBJ1-6; 7 bases match TRBD1. J was trimmed by 5 bases and V by 0 bases; bases with no gene match: 1. Germline V CDR1 and CDR2: MNHEY, SVGAGI. This CDR3 has 15 amino acids. CDR3 residues: CASSYSDRHNSPLHF. DNA of the CDR3: TGTGCCAGCAGTTACTCGGACAGGCATAATTCACCCCTCCACTTT.

The chain carries TRBV27 and TRBJ2-4, with a weak D call TRBD1 (6 bases). V was shortened by 4 bases and J by 3 bases, with 13 bases between the two germline ends. The CDR3 is 15 amino acids. Looked up from germline, CDR1 is MNHEY and CDR2 is SMNVEV (reference sequence). The CDR3 coding sequence is TGTGCCAGCAGTTCCCTACAGGGTGGCAAAAACATTCAGTACTTC. As protein: CASSSLQGGKNIQYF.

The rearrangement links TRBV21-1 to TRBJ2-7; TRBD2 is taken as the D call from the table, unchecked against the DNA. TRBV21-1 is a recognized pseudogene. This CDR3 has 16 amino acids. CDR3 region: CASSNPPRRGSYEQYF. The CDR3 DNA is TGTGCCAGCAGCAACCCCCCCCGGCGGGGCTCCTACGAGCAGTACTTC.

The V and J genes are TRBV11-2 and TRBJ2-7; no definite D call. Germline-derived CDR1 and CDR2 are SGHAT and FQNNGV. The CDR3 is 13 amino acids. Trimming removed 3 bases from V and 3 bases from J, with 9 bases in between. In nucleotides, the CDR3 is TGTGCCAGCAGCTTGGCCCGTAACTACGAGCAGTACTTC. Its protein product is CASSLARNYEQYF.